The present entry profiles one TCR beta chain with its context. Antigen unknown. Profiled with immunoSEQ multiplex PCR; TCRdb holds only in-frame clones, not every one. The table has about 39,000 clones, around 79% seen once. This entry comes from a study of T cells in localized non-small cell lung cancer. Findings of the study overall: Longer overall survival was seen with higher T cell density measured in blood.

This CDR3 is 12 amino acids long. V lost 8 bases and J lost 8, with 15 bases in between. Germline assignment: CDR1 MDHEN and CDR2 SYDVKM. The V gene is TRBV28, the J gene TRBJ1-2; weak D call: TRBD1 (6 bases). This sequence originates from a woman aged 40-70 years with stage II squamous cell lung carcinoma. The source was PBMCs, collected before any cancer treatment. CDR3 DNA: TGTGCCAGCGGCAGGGGAGGGTCGGGCTACACCTTC. This encodes CASGRGGSGYTF.